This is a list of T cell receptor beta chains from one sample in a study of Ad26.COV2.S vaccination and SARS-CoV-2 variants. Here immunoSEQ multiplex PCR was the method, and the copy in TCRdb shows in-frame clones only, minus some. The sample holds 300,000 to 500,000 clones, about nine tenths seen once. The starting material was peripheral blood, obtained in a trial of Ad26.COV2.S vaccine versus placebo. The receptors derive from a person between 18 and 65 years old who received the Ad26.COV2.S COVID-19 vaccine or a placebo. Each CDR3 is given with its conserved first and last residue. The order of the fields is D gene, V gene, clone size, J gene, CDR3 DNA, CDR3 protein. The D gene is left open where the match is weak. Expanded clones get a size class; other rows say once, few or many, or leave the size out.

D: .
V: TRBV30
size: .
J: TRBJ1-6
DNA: TGTGCCCTAGGCAGGGTAAATTCACCCCTCCACTTT
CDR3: CALGRVNSPLHF

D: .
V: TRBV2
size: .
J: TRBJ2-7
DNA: TGTGCCAGCAGTGCTGTAGGGGTAGCGGTGACTCTGCACGAGCAGTACTTC
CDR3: CASSAVGVAVTLHEQYF

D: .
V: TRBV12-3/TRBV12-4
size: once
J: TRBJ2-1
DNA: TGTGCCAGCAGCCGGGGCCAGAATGAGCAGTTCTTC
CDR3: CASSRGQNEQFF

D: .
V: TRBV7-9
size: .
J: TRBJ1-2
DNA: TGTGCCAGCAGCCTAGCAGGGCGCTATGGCTACACCTTC
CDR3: CASSLAGRYGYTF

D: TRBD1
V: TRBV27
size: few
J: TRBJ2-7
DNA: TGTGCCAGCAGTTTCCGTTTCGGGACAGGGGACGGCGAGCAGTACTTC
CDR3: CASSFRFGTGDGEQYF

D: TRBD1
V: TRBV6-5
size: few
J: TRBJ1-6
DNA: TGTGCCAGCAGCCTAGACAGGGAGGGTTCACCCCTCCACTTT
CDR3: CASSLDREGSPLHF

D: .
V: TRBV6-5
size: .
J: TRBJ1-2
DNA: TGTGCCAGGGGGGGGGAAGGCTATGGCTACACCTTC
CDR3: CARGGEGYGYTF

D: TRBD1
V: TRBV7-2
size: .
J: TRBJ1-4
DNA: TGTGCCAGCAGCCACGAGGCCCCCGGGACAGGGTCAGGCGAAAAACTGTTTTTT
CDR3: CASSHEAPGTGSGEKLFF

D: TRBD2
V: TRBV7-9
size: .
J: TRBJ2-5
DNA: TGTGCCAGCAGCTCCCTAGCGGGGGGTGGGGAGACCCAGTACTTC
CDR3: CASSSLAGGGETQYF

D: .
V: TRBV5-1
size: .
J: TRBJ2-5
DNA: TGCGCCAGCAGCTCCCTTGGGGCAGGGCGTCAAGAGACCCAGTACTTC
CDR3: CASSSLGAGRQETQYF

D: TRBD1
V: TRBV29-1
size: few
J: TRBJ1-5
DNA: TGCAGCGCTTCGACAGGGATTCAGCCCCAGCATTTT
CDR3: CSASTGIQPQHF

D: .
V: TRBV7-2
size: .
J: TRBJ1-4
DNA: TGTGCCAGCAGCCCGAGAAGGAGTAATGAAAAACTGTTTTTT
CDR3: CASSPRRSNEKLFF

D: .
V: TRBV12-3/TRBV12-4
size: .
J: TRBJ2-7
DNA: TGTGCCAGCAGTCCAACACCCTACGAGCAGTACTTC
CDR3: CASSPTPYEQYF

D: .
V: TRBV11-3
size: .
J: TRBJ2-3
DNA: TGTGCCAGCAGCCCCGGAGGGCTGGGCACAGATACGCAGTATTTT
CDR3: CASSPGGLGTDTQYF

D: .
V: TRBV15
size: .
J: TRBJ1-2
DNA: TGTGCCACCAGCAGAGAATATGGCCGGGCACAGGGTAGTGGCTACACCTTC
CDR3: CATSREYGRAQGSGYTF

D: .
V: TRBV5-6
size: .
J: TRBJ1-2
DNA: TGTGCCAGCAGCTGGACACCTACCATGGAAAACTATGGCTACACCTTC
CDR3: CASSWTPTMENYGYTF

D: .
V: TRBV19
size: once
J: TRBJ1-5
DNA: TGTGCCAGTAGTATTTATTACAGACAAAGCAATCAGCCCCAGCATTTT
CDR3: CASSIYYRQSNQPQHF

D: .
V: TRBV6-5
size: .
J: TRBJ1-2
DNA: TGTGCCAGCAGACCAACCAGACACTATGGCTACACCTTC
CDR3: CASRPTRHYGYTF

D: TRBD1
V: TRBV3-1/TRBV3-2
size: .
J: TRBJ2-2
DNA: TGTGCCAGCAGCCAAGAGACAGGGGACACCGGGGAGCTGTTTTTT
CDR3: CASSQETGDTGELFF

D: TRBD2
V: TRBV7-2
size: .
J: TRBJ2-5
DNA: TGTGCCAGCAGTCCCGGGGGGGCAAGTCAAGAGACCCAGTACTTC
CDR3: CASSPGGASQETQYF

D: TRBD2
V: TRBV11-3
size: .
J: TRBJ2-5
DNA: TGTGCCAGCAGCCGCGGGGGAGAGACCCAGTACTTC
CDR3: CASSRGGETQYF

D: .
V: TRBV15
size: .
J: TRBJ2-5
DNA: TGTGCCACCAGCAGAGCCAGGGGCACCCTCCAAGAGACCCAGTACTTC
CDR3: CATSRARGTLQETQYF

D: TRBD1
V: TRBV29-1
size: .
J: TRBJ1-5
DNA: TGCAGCGCCACGACAGGGGCCTATCAGCCCCAGCATTTT
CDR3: CSATTGAYQPQHF

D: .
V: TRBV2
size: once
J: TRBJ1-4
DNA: TGTGCCAGCGCGGAAAGGAGGGATGAAAAACTGTTTTTT
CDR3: CASAERRDEKLFF

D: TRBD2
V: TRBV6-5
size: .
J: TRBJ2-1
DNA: TGTGCCAGCAGTTCTAGCGGGGGGCTCTCCTACAATGAGCAGTTCTTC
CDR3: CASSSSGGLSYNEQFF

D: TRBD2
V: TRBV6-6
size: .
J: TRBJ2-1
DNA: TGTGCCAGCAGTTCCGGGACTAGCGGGCTCTACAATGAGCAGTTCTTC
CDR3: CASSSGTSGLYNEQFF

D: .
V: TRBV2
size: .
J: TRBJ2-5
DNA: TGTGCCAGTCGAGGGGGAACGCTCCAAGAGACCCAGTACTTC
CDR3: CASRGGTLQETQYF

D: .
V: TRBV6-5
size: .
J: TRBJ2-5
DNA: TGTGCCAGCACCGAGGGGGGGGTAGGCCAAGAGACCCAGTACTTC
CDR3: CASTEGGVGQETQYF

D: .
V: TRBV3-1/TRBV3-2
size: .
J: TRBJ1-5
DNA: TGTGCCAGCAGCCAACAGGAGGGTCAGCCCCAGCATTTT
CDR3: CASSQQEGQPQHF

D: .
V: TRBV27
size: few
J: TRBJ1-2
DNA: TGTGCCAGCAGTTTCCTGAACGCCTGGGATGGCTACACCTTC
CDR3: CASSFLNAWDGYTF

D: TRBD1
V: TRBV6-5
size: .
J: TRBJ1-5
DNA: TGTGCCAGCAGACCCGACAGGGGATGGAGCCAGCCCCAGCATTTT
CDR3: CASRPDRGWSQPQHF

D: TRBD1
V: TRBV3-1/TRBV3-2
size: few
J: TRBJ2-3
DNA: TGTGCCAGCAGCCCTATCAGACAGGGTGAAGGAGATACGCAGTATTTT
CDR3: CASSPIRQGEGDTQYF

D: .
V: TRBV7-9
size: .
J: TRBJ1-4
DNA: TGTGCCAGCAGCTTTACGTCGGGGACAAAAAATGAAAAACTGTTTTTT
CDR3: CASSFTSGTKNEKLFF

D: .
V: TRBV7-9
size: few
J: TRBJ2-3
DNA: TGTGCCAGCACCAAAGCCGGGACTTTCTCTACTAGCACAGATACGCAGTATTTT
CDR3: CASTKAGTFSTSTDTQYF

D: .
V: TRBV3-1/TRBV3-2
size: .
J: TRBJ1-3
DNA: TGTGCCAGCAGCTTATCAGGGGAGTCTGGAAACACCATATATTTT
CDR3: CASSLSGESGNTIYF